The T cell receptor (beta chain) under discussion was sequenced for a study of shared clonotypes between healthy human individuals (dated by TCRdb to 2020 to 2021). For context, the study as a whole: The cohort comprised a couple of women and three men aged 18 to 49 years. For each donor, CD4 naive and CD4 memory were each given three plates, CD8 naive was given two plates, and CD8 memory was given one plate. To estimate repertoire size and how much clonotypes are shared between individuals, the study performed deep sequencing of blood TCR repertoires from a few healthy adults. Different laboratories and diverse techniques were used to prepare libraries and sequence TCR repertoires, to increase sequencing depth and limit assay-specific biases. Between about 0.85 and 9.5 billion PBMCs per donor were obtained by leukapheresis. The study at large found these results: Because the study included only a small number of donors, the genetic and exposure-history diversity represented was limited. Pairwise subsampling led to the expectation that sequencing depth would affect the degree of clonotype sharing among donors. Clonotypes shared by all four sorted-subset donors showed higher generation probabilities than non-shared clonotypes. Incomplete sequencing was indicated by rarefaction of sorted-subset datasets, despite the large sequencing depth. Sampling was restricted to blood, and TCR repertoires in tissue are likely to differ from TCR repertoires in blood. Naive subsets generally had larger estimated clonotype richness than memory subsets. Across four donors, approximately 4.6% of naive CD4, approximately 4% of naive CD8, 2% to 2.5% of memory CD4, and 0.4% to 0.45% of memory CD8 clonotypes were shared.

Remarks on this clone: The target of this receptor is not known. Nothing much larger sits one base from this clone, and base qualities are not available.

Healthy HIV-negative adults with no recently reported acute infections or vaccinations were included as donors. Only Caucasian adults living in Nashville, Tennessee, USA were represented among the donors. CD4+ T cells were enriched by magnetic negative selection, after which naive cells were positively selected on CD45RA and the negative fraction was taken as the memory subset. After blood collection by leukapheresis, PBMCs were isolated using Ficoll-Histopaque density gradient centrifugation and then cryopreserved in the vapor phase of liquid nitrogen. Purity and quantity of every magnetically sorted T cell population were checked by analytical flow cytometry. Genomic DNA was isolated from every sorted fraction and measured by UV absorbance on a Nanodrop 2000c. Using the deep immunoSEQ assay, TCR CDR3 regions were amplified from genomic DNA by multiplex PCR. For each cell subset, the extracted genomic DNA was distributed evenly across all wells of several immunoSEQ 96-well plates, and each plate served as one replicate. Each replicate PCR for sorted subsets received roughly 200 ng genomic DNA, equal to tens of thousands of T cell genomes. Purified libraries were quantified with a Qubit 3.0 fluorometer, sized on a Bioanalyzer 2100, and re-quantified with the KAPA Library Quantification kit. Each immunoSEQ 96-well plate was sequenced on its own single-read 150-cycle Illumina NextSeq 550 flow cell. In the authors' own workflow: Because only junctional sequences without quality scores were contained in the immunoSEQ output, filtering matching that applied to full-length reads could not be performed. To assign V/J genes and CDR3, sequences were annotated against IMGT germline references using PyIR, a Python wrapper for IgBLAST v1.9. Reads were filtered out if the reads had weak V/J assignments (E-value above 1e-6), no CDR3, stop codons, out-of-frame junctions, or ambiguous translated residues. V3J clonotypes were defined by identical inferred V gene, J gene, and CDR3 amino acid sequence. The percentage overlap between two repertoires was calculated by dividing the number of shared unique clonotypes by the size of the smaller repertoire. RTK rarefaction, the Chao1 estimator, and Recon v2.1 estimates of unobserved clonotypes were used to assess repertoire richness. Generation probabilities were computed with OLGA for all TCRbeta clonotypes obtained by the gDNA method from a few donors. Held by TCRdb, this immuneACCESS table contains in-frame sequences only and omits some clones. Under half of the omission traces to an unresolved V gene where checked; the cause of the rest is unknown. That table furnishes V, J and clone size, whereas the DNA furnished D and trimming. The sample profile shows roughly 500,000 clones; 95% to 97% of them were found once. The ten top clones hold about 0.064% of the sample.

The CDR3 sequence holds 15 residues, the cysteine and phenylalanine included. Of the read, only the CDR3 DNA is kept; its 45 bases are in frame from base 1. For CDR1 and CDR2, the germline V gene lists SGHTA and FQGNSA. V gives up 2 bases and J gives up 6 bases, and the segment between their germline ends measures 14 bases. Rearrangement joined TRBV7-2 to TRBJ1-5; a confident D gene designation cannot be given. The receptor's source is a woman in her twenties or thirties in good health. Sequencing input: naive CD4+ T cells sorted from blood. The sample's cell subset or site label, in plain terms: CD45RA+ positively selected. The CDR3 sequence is CASSLRTPVFQPQHF. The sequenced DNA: TGTGCCAGCAGCTTAAGGACTCCCGTCTTTCAGCCCCAGCATTTT.